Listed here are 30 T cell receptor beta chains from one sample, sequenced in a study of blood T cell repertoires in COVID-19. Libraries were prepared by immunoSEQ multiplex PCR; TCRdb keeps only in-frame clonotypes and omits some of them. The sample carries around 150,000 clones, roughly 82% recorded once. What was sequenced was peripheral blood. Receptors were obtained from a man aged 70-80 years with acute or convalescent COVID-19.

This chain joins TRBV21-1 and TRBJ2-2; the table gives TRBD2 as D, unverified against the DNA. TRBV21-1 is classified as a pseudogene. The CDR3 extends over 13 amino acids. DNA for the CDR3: TGTGCCAGCAGCAATTGGAGCGACGGGGAGCTGTTTTTT. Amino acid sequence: CASSNWSDGELFF.

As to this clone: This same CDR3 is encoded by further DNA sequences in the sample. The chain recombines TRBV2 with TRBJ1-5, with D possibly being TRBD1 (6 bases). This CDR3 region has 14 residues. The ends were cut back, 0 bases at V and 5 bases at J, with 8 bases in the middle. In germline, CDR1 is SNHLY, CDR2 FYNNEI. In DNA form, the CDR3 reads TGTGCCAGCAGTGAAGCGAACAGGGATCAGCCCCAGCATTTT. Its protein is CASSEANRDQPQHF. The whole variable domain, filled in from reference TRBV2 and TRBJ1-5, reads EPEVTQTPSHQVTQMGQEVILRCVPISNHLYFYWYRQILGQKVEFLVSFYNNEISEKSEIFDDQFSVERPDGSNFTLKIRSTKLEDSAMYFCASSEANRDQPQHFGDGTRLSIL.

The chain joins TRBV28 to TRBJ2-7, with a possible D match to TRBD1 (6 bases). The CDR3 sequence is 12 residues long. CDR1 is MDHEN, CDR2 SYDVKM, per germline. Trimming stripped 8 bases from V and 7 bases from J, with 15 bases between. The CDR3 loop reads CASSVWGREQYF. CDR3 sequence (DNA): TGTGCCAGCTCCGTGTGGGGGCGAGAGCAGTACTTC.

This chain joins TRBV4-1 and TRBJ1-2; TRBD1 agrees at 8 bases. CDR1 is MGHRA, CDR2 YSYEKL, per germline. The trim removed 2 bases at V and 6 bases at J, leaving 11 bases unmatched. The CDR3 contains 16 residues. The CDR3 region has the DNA TGCGCCAGCAGCCAACCTCGGACAGGGAGGGGGGATGGCTACACCTTC. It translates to CASSQPRTGRGDGYTF.

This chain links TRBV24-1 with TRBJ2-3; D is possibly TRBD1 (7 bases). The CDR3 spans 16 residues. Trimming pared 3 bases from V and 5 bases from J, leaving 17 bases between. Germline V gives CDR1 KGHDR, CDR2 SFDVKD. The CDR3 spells CATSDAQGGVLDTQYF. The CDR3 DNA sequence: TGTGCCACCAGTGATGCGCAGGGGGGTGTATTAGATACGCAGTATTTT.

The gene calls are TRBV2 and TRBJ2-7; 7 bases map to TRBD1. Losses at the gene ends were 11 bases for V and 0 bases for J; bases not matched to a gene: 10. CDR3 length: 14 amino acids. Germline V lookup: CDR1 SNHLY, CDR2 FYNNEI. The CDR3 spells CACHRDRSSYEQYF. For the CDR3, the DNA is TGTGCCTGCCACCGGGACAGAAGCTCCTACGAGCAGTACTTC. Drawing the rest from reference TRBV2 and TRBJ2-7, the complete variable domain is EPEVTQTPSHQVTQMGQEVILRCVPISNHLYFYWYRQILGQKVEFLVSFYNNEISEKSEIFDDQFSVERPDGSNFTLKIRSTKLEDSAMYFCACHRDRSSYEQYFGPGTRLTVT.

Written as DNA, the CDR3 is TGTGCCAGCTCACCGGACAGGGGGGAGCCCCAGCATTTT. Translating gives CASSPDRGEPQHF. The rearrangement uses TRBV18 and TRBJ1-5; 10 nucleotides agree with TRBD1. The CDR3 sequence is 13 residues long. After removal of 3 bases from V and 8 bases from J, the junction contained 1 base not matched to a gene. Germline V CDR1 and CDR2: KGHSH, LQKENI. Looking up the rest from reference TRBV18 and TRBJ1-5 gives the full variable domain: NAGVMQNPRHLVRRRGQEARLRCSPMKGHSHVYWYRQLPEEGLKFMVYLQKENIIDESGMPKERFSAEFPKEGPSILRIQQVVRGDSAAYFCASSPDRGEPQHFGDGTRLSIL.

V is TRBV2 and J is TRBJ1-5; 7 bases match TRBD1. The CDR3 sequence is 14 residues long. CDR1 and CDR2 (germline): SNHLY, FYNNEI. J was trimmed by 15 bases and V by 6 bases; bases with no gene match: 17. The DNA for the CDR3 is TGTGCCAGCAGCGGAGATCGGGACAGCCCGCCCAGGCATTTT. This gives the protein CASSGDRDSPPRHF.

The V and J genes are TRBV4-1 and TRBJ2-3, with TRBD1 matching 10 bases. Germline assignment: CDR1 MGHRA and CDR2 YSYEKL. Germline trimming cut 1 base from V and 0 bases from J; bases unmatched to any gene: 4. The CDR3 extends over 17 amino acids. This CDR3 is CASSQGQGAFSTDTQYF. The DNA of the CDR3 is TGCGCCAGCAGCCAAGGACAGGGGGCGTTTAGCACAGATACGCAGTATTTT.

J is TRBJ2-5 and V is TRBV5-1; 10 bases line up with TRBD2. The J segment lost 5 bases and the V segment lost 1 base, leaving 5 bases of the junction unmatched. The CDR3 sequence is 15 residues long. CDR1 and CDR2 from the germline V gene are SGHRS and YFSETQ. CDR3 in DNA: TGCGCCAGCAGCTTGAGTAGCGGGAGGTTGGAGACCCAGTACTTC. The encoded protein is CASSLSSGRLETQYF.

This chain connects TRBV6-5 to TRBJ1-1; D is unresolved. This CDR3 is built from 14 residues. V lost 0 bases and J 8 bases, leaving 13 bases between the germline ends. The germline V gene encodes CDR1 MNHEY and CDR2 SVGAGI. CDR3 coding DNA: TGTGCCAGCAGTTACTCGGCCGGGTTTTCCGAAGCTTTCTTT. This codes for CASSYSAGFSEAFF.

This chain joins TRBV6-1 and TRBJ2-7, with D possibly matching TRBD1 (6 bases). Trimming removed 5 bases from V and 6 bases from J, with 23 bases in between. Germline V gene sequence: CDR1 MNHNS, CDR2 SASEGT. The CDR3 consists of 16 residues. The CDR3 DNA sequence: TGTGCCAGCAGTAAAGGTCCAGGGGCAGGGAACGGCGAGCAGTACTTC. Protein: CASSKGPGAGNGEQYF.

The CDR3 here is CAISESDNRGHGYTF. For the CDR3, the DNA is TGTGCCATCAGTGAGTCAGACAACAGGGGGCATGGCTACACCTTC. The chain recombines TRBV10-3 with TRBJ1-2; 9 nucleotides line up with TRBD1. Per germline, CDR1 ENHRY and CDR2 SYGVKD. The CDR3 has 15 residues. The ends lost 0 bases at V and 6 bases at J; junction bases unmatched: 5.

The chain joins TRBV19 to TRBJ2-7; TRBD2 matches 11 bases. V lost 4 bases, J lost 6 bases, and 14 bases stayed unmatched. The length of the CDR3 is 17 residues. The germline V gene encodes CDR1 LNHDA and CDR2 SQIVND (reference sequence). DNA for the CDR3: TGTGCCAGTAGTAGTAAGCTAGCGGGGGGATATACGGGCGAGCAGTACTTC. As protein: CASSSKLAGGYTGEQYF. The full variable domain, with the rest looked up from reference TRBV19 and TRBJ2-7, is DGGITQSPKYLFRKEGQNVTLSCEQNLNHDAMYWYRQDPGQGLRLIYYSQIVNDFQKGDIAEGYSVSREKKESFPLTVTSAQKNPTAFYLCASSSKLAGGYTGEQYFGPGTRLTVT.

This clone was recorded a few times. The chain's CDR3 is CASSAVGAGATDTQYF. In DNA form, the CDR3 reads TGTGCCAGCAGCGCCGTGGGAGCGGGAGCTACAGATACGCAGTATTTT. The chain has TRBV3-1 (or the pseudogene TRBV3-2) and TRBJ2-3; TRBD2 aligns across 8 bases. Germline V gene data show CDR1 as LGHDT and CDR2 as YNNKEL (reference sequence). The CDR3 runs to 16 residues. The junction had 10 bases not matched to a gene; V was cut back by 5 bases and J by 3 bases.

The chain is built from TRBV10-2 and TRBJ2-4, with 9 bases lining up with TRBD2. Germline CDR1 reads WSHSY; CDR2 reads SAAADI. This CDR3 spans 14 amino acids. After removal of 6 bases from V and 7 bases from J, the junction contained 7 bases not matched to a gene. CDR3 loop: CASRLGGLANIQYF. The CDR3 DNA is TGCGCCAGCAGACTAGGAGGACTAGCGAACATTCAGTACTTC.

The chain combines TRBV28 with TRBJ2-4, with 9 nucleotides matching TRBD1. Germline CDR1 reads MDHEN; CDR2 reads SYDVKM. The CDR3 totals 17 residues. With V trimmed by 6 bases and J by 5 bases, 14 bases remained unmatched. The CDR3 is CASSFPQGAASENIQYF. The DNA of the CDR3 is TGTGCCAGCAGCTTCCCACAGGGGGCGGCCTCCGAAAACATTCAGTACTTC.

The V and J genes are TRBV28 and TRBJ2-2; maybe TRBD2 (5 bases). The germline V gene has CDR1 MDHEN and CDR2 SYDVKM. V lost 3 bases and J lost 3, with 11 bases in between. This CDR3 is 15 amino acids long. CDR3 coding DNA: TGTGCCAGCAGTTTGAGTCTAGCTGACACCGGGGAGCTGTTTTTT. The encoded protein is CASSLSLADTGELFF.

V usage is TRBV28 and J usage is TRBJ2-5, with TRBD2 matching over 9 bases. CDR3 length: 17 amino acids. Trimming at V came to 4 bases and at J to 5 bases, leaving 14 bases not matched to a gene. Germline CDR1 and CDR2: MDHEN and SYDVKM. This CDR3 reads CASSYLRLAGKLETQYF. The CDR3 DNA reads TGTGCCAGCAGTTACCTGCGGCTAGCGGGAAAGTTGGAGACCCAGTACTTC.

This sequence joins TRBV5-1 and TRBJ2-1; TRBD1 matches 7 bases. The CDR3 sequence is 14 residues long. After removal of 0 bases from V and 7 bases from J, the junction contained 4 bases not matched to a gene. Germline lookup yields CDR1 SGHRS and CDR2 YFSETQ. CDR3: CASSLGDRENEQFF. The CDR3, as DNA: TGCGCCAGCAGCTTGGGGGACAGAGAAAATGAGCAGTTCTTC.

The CDR3: CASSVILKTLSISPLHF. CDR3 coding DNA: TGTGCCAGCAGTGTCATCCTCAAGACACTCTCAATTTCACCCCTCCACTTT. V and J are TRBV6-1 and TRBJ1-6; D is ambiguous. The ends were cut back, 4 bases at V and 9 bases at J, with 22 bases in the middle. This CDR3 spans 17 amino acids. Germline V gene sequence: CDR1 MNHNS, CDR2 SASEGT.

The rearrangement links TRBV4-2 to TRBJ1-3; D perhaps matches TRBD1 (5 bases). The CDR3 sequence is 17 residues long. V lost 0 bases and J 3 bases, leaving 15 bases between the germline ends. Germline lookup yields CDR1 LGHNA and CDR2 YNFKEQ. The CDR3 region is CASSQDPAGLFGNTIYF. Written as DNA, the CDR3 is TGTGCCAGCAGCCAAGATCCCGCAGGGTTATTTGGAAACACCATATATTTT.

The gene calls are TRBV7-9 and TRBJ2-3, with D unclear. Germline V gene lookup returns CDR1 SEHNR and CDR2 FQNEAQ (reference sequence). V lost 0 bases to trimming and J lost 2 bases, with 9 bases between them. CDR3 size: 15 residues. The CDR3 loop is CASSLAGQTTDTQYF. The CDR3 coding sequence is TGTGCCAGCAGCTTAGCGGGCCAGACCACAGATACGCAGTATTTT.

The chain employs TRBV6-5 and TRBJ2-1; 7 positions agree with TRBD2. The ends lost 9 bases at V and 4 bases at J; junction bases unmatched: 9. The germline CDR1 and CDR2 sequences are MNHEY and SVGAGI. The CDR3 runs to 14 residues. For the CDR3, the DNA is TGTGCCAGTATGAGCGGGATGGATTACAATGAGCAGTTCTTC. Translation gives CASMSGMDYNEQFF.

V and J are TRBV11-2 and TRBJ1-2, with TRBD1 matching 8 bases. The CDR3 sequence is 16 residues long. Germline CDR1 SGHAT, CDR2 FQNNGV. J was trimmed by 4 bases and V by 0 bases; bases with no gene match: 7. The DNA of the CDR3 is TGTGCCAGCAGCTTAGAAGTAGCAGGGGGCTTCTATGGCTACACCTTC. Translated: CASSLEVAGGFYGYTF.

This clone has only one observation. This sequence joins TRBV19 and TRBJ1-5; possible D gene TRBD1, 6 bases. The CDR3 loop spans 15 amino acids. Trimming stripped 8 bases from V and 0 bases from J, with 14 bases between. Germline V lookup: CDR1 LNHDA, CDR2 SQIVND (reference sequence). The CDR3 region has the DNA TGTGCCAGTCTCGGGGGGGCAGATAGCAATCAGCCCCAGCATTTT. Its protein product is CASLGGADSNQPQHF.

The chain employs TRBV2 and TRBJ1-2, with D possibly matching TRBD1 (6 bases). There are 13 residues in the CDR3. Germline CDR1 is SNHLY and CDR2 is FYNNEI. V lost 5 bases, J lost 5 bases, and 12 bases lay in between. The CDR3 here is CASSYRVEYGYTF. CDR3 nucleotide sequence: TGTGCCAGCAGTTACAGGGTTGAGTATGGCTACACCTTC.

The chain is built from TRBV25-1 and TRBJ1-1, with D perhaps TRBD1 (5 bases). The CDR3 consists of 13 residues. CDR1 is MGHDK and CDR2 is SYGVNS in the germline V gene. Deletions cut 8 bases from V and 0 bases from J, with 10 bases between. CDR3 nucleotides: TGTGCCAGCGGGGGGGTTCTGAACACTGAAGCTTTCTTT. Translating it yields CASGGVLNTEAFF.

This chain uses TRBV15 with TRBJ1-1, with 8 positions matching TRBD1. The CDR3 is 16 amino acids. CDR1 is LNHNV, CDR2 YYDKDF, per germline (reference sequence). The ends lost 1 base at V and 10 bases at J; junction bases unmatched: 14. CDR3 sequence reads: CATSRGPGGPDPGAFF. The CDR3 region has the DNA TGTGCCACCAGCAGAGGGCCAGGGGGCCCCGACCCCGGAGCTTTCTTT.

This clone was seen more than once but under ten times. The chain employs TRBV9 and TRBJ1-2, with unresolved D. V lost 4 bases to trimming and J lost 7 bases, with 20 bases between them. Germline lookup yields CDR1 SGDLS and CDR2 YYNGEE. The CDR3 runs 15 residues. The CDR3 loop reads CASSPRPGEGGGYTF. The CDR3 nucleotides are TGTGCCAGCAGCCCCCGACCCGGCGAGGGCGGTGGCTACACCTTC.